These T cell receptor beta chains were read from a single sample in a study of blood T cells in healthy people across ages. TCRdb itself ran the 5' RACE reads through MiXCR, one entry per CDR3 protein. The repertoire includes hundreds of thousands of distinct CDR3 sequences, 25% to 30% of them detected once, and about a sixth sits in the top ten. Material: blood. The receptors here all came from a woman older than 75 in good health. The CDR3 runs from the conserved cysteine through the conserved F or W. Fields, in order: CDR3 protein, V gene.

CSASRPGEQFF TRBV20-1
CASSLGVGGVMSQPQHF TRBV12-3/TRBV12-4
CATSRPRGANTGERFF TRBV15
CASSPVDRYYEQYF TRBV5-1
CASRESQGWNTEAFF TRBV6-2/TRBV6-3
CASSYSGQGVTDTQYF TRBV6-5
CASSLWFGDRDSQETQYF TRBV7-9
CASSASGGYTGANVLTF TRBV19
CASRTGTGGETQYF TRBV2
CAWGRRREPQHF TRBV30
CSAKRGLAFF TRBV20-1
CASSRGVGYEQYF TRBV12-3/TRBV12-4
CSARGGQGKENTF TRBV20-1
CASSQDFRGTGTYGYTF TRBV3-1
CATRDRVVAFF TRBV27
CASSYLTAGGTDTQYF TRBV6-2/TRBV6-3
CASSYLSGTLNEQFF TRBV28
CASSYGGRNTQYF TRBV6-2/TRBV6-3
CSHSVGGTEAFF TRBV29-1
CASSSSSSPGNYGYTF TRBV6-5
CASSQTSAEMYF TRBV7-2
CASSADPFGNSPLHF TRBV9
CASSLGGVTRGYTF TRBV7-9
CASSEPGYGYTF TRBV6-1
CASSLDAFQRTYGCYEQYF TRBV7-9
CASSLQGTQYF TRBV18
CSASRLEGGSHNDQYF TRBV20-1
CASSLAGQFYEQYF TRBV12-3/TRBV12-4
CASSLVAGGPTNTDTQYF TRBV7-3
CASSLAGGGRLTDTQYF TRBV5-1
CASSLARAPRGETQYF TRBV7-8
CASSLEGGNYNEQFF TRBV28
CASSLVGDTGRGYGYTF TRBV28
CASSVEWGDNEQYF TRBV9
CASSFGPPGASYEQYF TRBV7-8
CASSLGRGGLAFF TRBV5-1
CASRGVLSAETQYF TRBV5-1
CASTLTGPGANVLTF TRBV7-9
CASVGTGGTGELFF TRBV6-6
CASSARAQGETQYF TRBV2
CGASGTNYGYTF TRBV20-1
CASSISGGTYNEQFF TRBV6-2/TRBV6-3
CASSLDGRESLYETQYF TRBV7-2
CASSARTGAKNIRYF TRBV2
CASSPRTGTSYEQYF TRBV7-8
CASREQESPPHF TRBV7-2
CASSQGQGSGETQYF TRBV4-1
CASSREDLTYEQYF TRBV4-1
CASSLWDRALREQFF TRBV5-4
CSGGDTEAFF TRBV29-1
CASGLEISYEQYF TRBV5-1
CSAYPGTRVHNEQFF TRBV20-1
CASSPRASGLDTQYF TRBV4-1
CASSVAGVDYEQYF TRBV9